One and the same sample provided the 24 T cell receptor beta chains below, sequenced in a study of metastatic and nonmetastatic thyroid tumors. All patients were untreated before thyroid surgery. TCRdb reprocessed the PCR reads using MiXCR. The data show about 8,000 clones, approximately 18% seen once. The specimen sequenced was adjacent normal tissue. These receptors all come from a female donor with papillary thyroid cancer or a benign thyroid nodule (not recorded which). Some clones in this sample may be carry-over from other donors' samples.

This clone has more than one count but fewer than ten. J is TRBJ2-2 and V is TRBV11-2, with D possibly TRBD2 on 6 matching bases. CDR1 SGHAT and CDR2 FQNNGV come from the germline V gene. The CDR3 consists of 15 residues. Trimming removed 5 bases from V and 2 bases from J, with 12 bases in between. The CDR3 spells CASSPGLANTGELFF. Here the CDR3 DNA reads TGTGCCAGCAGCCCGGGACTGGCCAACACCGGGGAGCTGTTTTTT.

By sample share, this clone is medium-sized. The genes are TRBV6-1 and TRBJ1-2; D is uncertain. Germline V CDR1 and CDR2: MNHNS, SASEGT. The CDR3 runs to 18 residues. V was cut by 2 bases and J by 2 bases, with 21 bases left in between. The CDR3 DNA sequence: TGTGCCAGCAGTGAATTGCCCCAAGGGTCCGGGGTCAACTATGGCTACACCTTC. Amino acids: CASSELPQGSGVNYGYTF.

This clone is classed as medium-sized. The chain recombines TRBV2 with TRBJ1-1, with 7 bases lining up with TRBD1. Germline CDR1 is SNHLY and CDR2 is FYNNEI. The CDR3 sequence is 15 residues long. The junction had 7 bases not matched to a gene; V was cut back by 2 bases and J by 4 bases. CDR3 protein: CASSERAAGGTEAFF. CDR3 nucleotide sequence: TGTGCCAGCAGTGAAAGGGCGGCAGGGGGCACTGAAGCTTTCTTT. Using reference TRBV2 and TRBJ1-1 for the parts outside the CDR3, the full variable domain is EPEVTQTPSHQVTQMGQEVILRCVPISNHLYFYWYRQILGQKVEFLVSFYNNEISEKSEIFDDQFSVERPDGSNFTLKIRSTKLEDSAMYFCASSERAAGGTEAFFGQGTRLTVV.

This clone was recorded at least ten times. The chain is built from TRBV12-3 or TRBV12-4 and TRBJ2-1; 8 nucleotides line up with TRBD2. V shed 6 bases and J 7 bases; nucleotides not matched to a gene: 14. The CDR3 runs to 16 residues. In DNA form, the CDR3 reads TGTGCCAGCAGCCCGAGGGGTAATAGCGGGGCGAATGAGCAGTTCTTC. Protein sequence: CASSPRGNSGANEQFF.

This clone qualifies as medium-sized. CDR3 sequence (DNA): TGTGCCAGCAGCTTAGTTCCAGCGGAGACCTACGAGCAGTACTTC. Encoded protein: CASSLVPAETYEQYF. V usage is TRBV7-2 and J usage is TRBJ2-7; TRBD2 is a possible D gene (5 bases). This CDR3 contains 15 residues. Trimming pared 1 base from V and 2 bases from J, leaving 12 bases between. CDR1 is SGHTA and CDR2 is FQGNSA in the germline V gene. The entire variable domain, with the rest obtained from reference TRBV7-2 and TRBJ2-7, is as follows: GAGVSQSPSNKVTEKGKDVELRCDPISGHTALYWYRQSLGQGLEFLIYFQGNSAPDKSGLPSDRFSAERTGGSVSTLTIQRTQQEDSAVYLCASSLVPAETYEQYFGPGTRLTVT.

The chain combines TRBV11-2 with TRBJ2-7; no clear D. The CDR3 covers 15 residues. The germline V gene has CDR1 SGHAT and CDR2 FQNNGV. The germline V and J ends were trimmed by 7 bases and 1 base, with 17 bases remaining between them. CDR3 DNA sequence: TGTGCCAGCACCCTTTCAATAGTGGGATCCTACGAGCAGTACTTC. The encoded protein is CASTLSIVGSYEQYF.

This chain's CDR3 is CASSSTPITEAFF. CDR3 DNA: TGTGCCAGCAGCTCAACTCCGATCACTGAAGCTTTCTTT. This chain links TRBV7-3 with TRBJ1-1; D not certain. The CDR3 is 13 amino acids. V was shortened by 4 bases and J by 4 bases, with 10 bases between the two germline ends. The germline gives CDR1 SGHTA, CDR2 FQGTGA.

V usage is TRBV14 and J usage is TRBJ2-7; D might be TRBD2 (5 bases). Germline CDR1 is SGHDN and CDR2 is FVKESK. There are 16 residues in the CDR3. V lost 3 bases and J 2 bases, leaving 17 bases between the germline ends. The chain's CDR3 is CASSQDLAGNPYEQYF. For the CDR3, the DNA is TGTGCCAGCAGCCAGGACTTAGCAGGCAACCCCTACGAGCAGTACTTC. Looking up the rest from reference TRBV14 and TRBJ2-7 gives the full variable domain: EAGVTQFPSHSVIEKGQTVTLRCDPISGHDNLYWYRRVMGKEIKFLLHFVKESKQDESGMPNNRFLAERTGGTYSTLKVQPAELEDSGVYFCASSQDLAGNPYEQYFGPGTRLTVT.

Relative to its sample, this clone is medium-sized. V is TRBV19 and J is TRBJ2-3, with 13 bases that match TRBD2. The CDR3 contains 15 residues. V lost 10 bases to trimming and J lost 3 bases; unmatched junction nucleotides: 7. Per the germline V gene, CDR1 is LNHDA and CDR2 is SQIVND (reference sequence). The CDR3 here is CATRTSGSPTDTQYF. CDR3 in DNA: TGTGCCACCAGGACTAGCGGGAGCCCTACAGATACGCAGTATTTT.

The chain joins TRBV6-2 or TRBV6-3 to TRBJ2-7; D gene unclear. Trimming took 2 bases from V and 2 from J, leaving 13 bases between them. CDR3 length: 15 amino acids. CDR1 and CDR2 from the germline V gene are MNHEY and SVGEGT. As DNA, the CDR3 is TGTGCCAGCAGTTACAATATAGACCTAACCTACGAGCAGTACTTC. It encodes CASSYNIDLTYEQYF.

Notes on this clone: The missing conserved phenylalanine or tryptophan at the end of this CDR3 makes a read error likely. This chain connects TRBV6-5 to TRBJ2-5, with 7 bases matching TRBD2. V shed 0 bases and J 4 bases; nucleotides not matched to a gene: 5. The CDR3 spans 15 residues. Germline CDR1 and CDR2: MNHEY and SVGAGI. The CDR3 here is CASSYSRASGETQYL. CDR3 DNA sequence: TGTGCCAGCAGTTACTCGAGAGCTAGCGGAGAGACCCAGTACCTC.

The sample holds many counts of this clone. The chain joins TRBV19 to TRBJ1-4; no clear D gene. Germline loops: CDR1 LNHDA, CDR2 SQIVND (reference sequence). This CDR3 comprises 14 residues. V shed 7 bases and J shed 7 bases, with 16 bases lying between them. The CDR3 sequence: CASNELRTSEKLFF. The CDR3 nucleotides are TGTGCCAGTAACGAACTCCGAACGAGTGAAAAACTGTTTTTT.

By share, this clone counts as medium-sized (0.01 to 0.1%). The CDR3 reads CASSSLPMWTGIPMNTEAFF. As DNA, the CDR3 is TGTGCCAGCAGTTCCCTCCCAATGTGGACAGGGATCCCCATGAACACTGAAGCTTTCTTT. The chain has TRBV6-6 and TRBJ1-1; the match to TRBD1 covers 8 bases. The CDR3 covers 20 residues. V gave up 4 bases and J gave up 0 bases; unmatched junction bases: 19. The germline V gene has CDR1 MNHNY and CDR2 SVGAGI (reference sequence).

This clone was counted between two and nine times. The rearrangement joins TRBV27 to TRBJ2-7, with 9 bases that match TRBD1. This CDR3 comprises 14 residues. The V segment lost 11 bases and the J segment 5 bases; nucleotides outside the gene matches: 13. Germline CDR1 reads MNHEY; CDR2 reads SMNVEV (reference sequence). This CDR3 is CAGEPYRGPHEQYF. The DNA for the CDR3 is TGTGCCGGCGAACCCTACAGGGGGCCCCACGAGCAGTACTTC.

In its sample, this clone ranks as medium-sized. Other DNA sequences in the same sample also yield this CDR3. The chain couples TRBV20-1 to TRBJ2-7; no reliable D call. The CDR3 has 11 amino acids. The germline V gene encodes CDR1 DFQATT and CDR2 SNEGSKA (reference sequence). The V end was cut by 5 bases, the J end by 1 base, with 6 bases between. CDR3 amino acids: CSAPLSYEQYF. The CDR3 DNA sequence: TGCAGTGCTCCCCTATCCTACGAGCAGTACTTC.

This clone was recorded a few times. Distinct nucleotide sequences in the sample also encode this CDR3. The rearrangement joins TRBV20-1 to TRBJ1-1; the D gene is possibly TRBD1 (5 bases). The CDR3 totals 13 residues. Trimming stripped 6 bases from V and 3 bases from J, with 14 bases between. Germline loops: CDR1 DFQATT, CDR2 SNEGSKA (reference sequence). CDR3 bases: TGCAGTGCGGCCCCAGGGTATGACACTGAAGCTTTCTTT. It translates to CSAAPGYDTEAFF.

This clone was observed a handful of times. This rearrangement joins TRBV20-1 to TRBJ2-1; D not certain. The germline V gene has CDR1 DFQATT and CDR2 SNEGSKA (reference sequence). The CDR3 is 14 residues long. Trimming shortened V by 0 bases and J by 1 base, and 7 bases separated the two germline ends. DNA for the CDR3: TGCAGTGCTAGAGATTGGCTATCCTACAATGAGCAGTTCTTC. Translated, it gives CSARDWLSYNEQFF.

Regarding this clone: At one end, the junction sequence differs from germline, possibly due to a read error. The J gene is TRBJ1-1, the V gene TRBV19; no definite D call. Germline values: CDR1 LNHDA, CDR2 SQIVND (reference sequence). The CDR3 loop spans 12 amino acids. The CDR3 DNA sequence: TGTGCCAGTAAGACGGGGTACACTGAAGATTTCTTT. Translated: CASKTGYTEDFF.

This clone was seen only a few times. This chain links TRBV28 with TRBJ2-7; tentatively, D is TRBD2 (5 bases). The CDR3 spans 13 residues. Germline CDR1 is MDHEN and CDR2 is SYDVKM. V gave up 2 bases and J gave up 3 bases, with 8 bases separating them. The CDR3 nucleotides read TGTGCCAGCAGTTTAGCCGCGGGCTACGAGCAGTACTTC. Its translation: CASSLAAGYEQYF.

Note on this clone: Given the absence of the conserved phenylalanine or tryptophan at the CDR3 end, a read error is likely. The rearrangement uses TRBV18 and TRBJ1-6; D ambiguous. Trimming stripped 0 bases from V and 4 bases from J, with 10 bases between. From germline, CDR1 is KGHSH and CDR2 LQKENI. This CDR3 is 16 amino acids long. CDR3: CASSPPDGQYNSPLHL. DNA for the CDR3: TGTGCCAGCTCACCACCCGATGGGCAGTATAATTCACCCCTCCACTTG.

The chain recombines TRBV10-1 with TRBJ2-7, with 8 bases that match TRBD1. The V gene's germline CDR1 is WNHNN and CDR2 SYGVQD (reference sequence). The J segment lost 4 bases and the V segment lost 7 bases, leaving 6 bases of the junction unmatched. The CDR3 spans 13 residues. The CDR3 nucleotides are TGCGCCAGCACTAGGACAGGGAAATACGAGCAGTACTTC. Protein: CASTRTGKYEQYF.

This clone is labeled as medium-sized. V is TRBV20-1 and J is TRBJ2-3; 8 bases fit TRBD2. This CDR3 spans 14 amino acids. After removal of 4 bases from V and 3 bases from J, the junction contained 6 bases not matched to a gene. Germline V gene lookup returns CDR1 DFQATT and CDR2 SNEGSKA (reference sequence). CDR3 residues: CSAKYSGATDTQYF. The CDR3 coding sequence is TGCAGTGCTAAGTATAGCGGGGCAACAGATACGCAGTATTTT.

For this clone: This CDR3 fails to terminate in the conserved phenylalanine or tryptophan, so it likely reflects a read error. The chain is built from TRBV7-9 and TRBJ2-5; 8 positions match TRBD2. V gave up 7 bases and J gave up 3 bases; unmatched junction bases: 16. The CDR3 is 17 residues long. CDR1 and CDR2 from the germline V gene are SEHNR and FQNEAQ (reference sequence). The CDR3 region is CASTPTLQLAAKETQYS. CDR3 bases: TGTGCCAGCACCCCTACCCTCCAACTAGCGGCTAAAGAGACCCAGTACTCC.

By share of the sample, this clone is medium-sized. V and J are TRBV4-2 and TRBJ2-7; 8 bases match TRBD1. This CDR3 comprises 15 residues. Per germline, CDR1 LGHNA and CDR2 YNFKEQ. V was pared by 4 bases and J by 5 bases, with 10 bases of the junction left unmatched. CDR3 in DNA: TGTGCCAGCAGCCCGACAGGGGTTGGGTTGGACGAGCAGTACTTC. Its protein product is CASSPTGVGLDEQYF.